A selection of T cell receptor beta chains follows, all from one sample in a study of T cells in Graves' hyperthyroidism and ophthalmopathy. One entry per CDR3 protein results from TCRdb running MiXCR on the multiplex PCR reads. In the table there are some 690,000 distinct CDR3 sequences, around a sixth of which are singletons. Sequenced sample: blood. The receptors here all came from a man aged 50 to 59 with Graves' hyperthyroidism. Both conserved end residues are part of each CDR3. The D gene is left open where the match is weak. The size of a clone is reported for some rows only, either as once, few or many, or as a class for expanded clones.

j_call: TRBJ2-7; d_call: TRBD2; clone_size: many; v_call: TRBV10-3; cdr3_nt: TGTGCCATCCTAAACGGGAGGAGTGAGCAGTACTTC; cdr3_aa: CAILNGRSEQYF
j_call: TRBJ1-2; d_call: NA; clone_size: NA; v_call: TRBV28; cdr3_nt: TGTGCCAGCAGTCCCGAGGGCATCGTGTCGAAGGGCTACACCTTC; cdr3_aa: CASSPEGIVSKGYTF
j_call: TRBJ2-5; d_call: NA; clone_size: many; v_call: TRBV2; cdr3_nt: TGTGCCAGCAGTGAAAGGGCGGTGGAGACCCAGTACTTC; cdr3_aa: CASSERAVETQYF
j_call: TRBJ2-5; d_call: TRBD1; clone_size: many; v_call: TRBV11-2; cdr3_nt: TGTGCCAGCAGCTTAGGGCCCCAGGGGGAAGAGACCCAGTACTTC; cdr3_aa: CASSLGPQGEETQYF
j_call: TRBJ2-7; d_call: NA; clone_size: NA; v_call: TRBV7-2; cdr3_nt: TGTGCCAGCAGACATAAAGACTGGTCGTTTGACTCCTACGAGCAGTACTTC; cdr3_aa: CASRHKDWSFDSYEQYF
j_call: TRBJ2-7; d_call: NA; clone_size: many; v_call: TRBV29-1; cdr3_nt: TGCAGCGTTGAAGATCGAGGACATAGGGTCGAGCAGTACTTC; cdr3_aa: CSVEDRGHRVEQYF
j_call: TRBJ1-5; d_call: NA; clone_size: NA; v_call: TRBV28; cdr3_nt: TGTGCCAGCAGTTTATCTGTGAACAATCAGCCCCAGCGTTTT; cdr3_aa: CASSLSVNNQPQRF
j_call: TRBJ2-3; d_call: TRBD2; clone_size: NA; v_call: TRBV6-2/TRBV6-3; cdr3_nt: TGTGCCAGCAGTTACGTTGCCGTAAAAGAGCGGGAGCGCACAGATACGCAGTATTTT; cdr3_aa: CASSYVAVKERERTDTQYF
j_call: TRBJ1-4; d_call: NA; clone_size: many; v_call: TRBV30; cdr3_nt: TGTGCCTGGAGTAGCTATAATGAAAAACTGTTTTTT; cdr3_aa: CAWSSYNEKLFF
j_call: TRBJ1-1; d_call: NA; clone_size: few; v_call: TRBV5-1; cdr3_nt: TGCGCCAGCAGCGCAATAGGGACGAACACTGAAGCTTTCTTT; cdr3_aa: CASSAIGTNTEAFF
j_call: TRBJ2-7; d_call: NA; clone_size: many; v_call: TRBV5-1; cdr3_nt: TGCGCCAGCAGCACACCCGGGGGAGAGTGGAGCTCCTACGAGCAGTACTTC; cdr3_aa: CASSTPGGEWSSYEQYF
j_call: TRBJ1-6; d_call: NA; clone_size: few; v_call: TRBV10-3; cdr3_nt: TGTGCCATCAGTGAGTCGCCGGACCAAGGGTTGTCCTATAATTCACCCCTCCACTTT; cdr3_aa: CAISESPDQGLSYNSPLHF
j_call: TRBJ2-7; d_call: NA; clone_size: once; v_call: TRBV20-1; cdr3_nt: TGCAGTGCTAGAGTTCCTCACCGCGGCGGCGAGCAGTACTTC; cdr3_aa: CSARVPHRGGEQYF
j_call: TRBJ2-2; d_call: TRBD2; clone_size: NA; v_call: TRBV5-1; cdr3_nt: TGCGCCAGCAGCGATCCGGGACTAGCGCACGGGGAGCTGTTTTTT; cdr3_aa: CASSDPGLAHGELFF
j_call: TRBJ1-2; d_call: TRBD1; clone_size: many; v_call: TRBV7-2; cdr3_nt: TGTGCCAGCAGCCCGACAGGGGGCTTTAGCTACACCTTC; cdr3_aa: CASSPTGGFSYTF
j_call: TRBJ1-1; d_call: NA; clone_size: NA; v_call: TRBV12-3/TRBV12-4; cdr3_nt: TGTGCCATCTTAGGACAGCCGAACACTGAAGCTTTCTTT; cdr3_aa: CAILGQPNTEAFF
j_call: TRBJ1-5; d_call: NA; clone_size: NA; v_call: TRBV5-6; cdr3_nt: TGTGCCAGCAGAAGGAGGGGAGGCAATCAGCCCCAGCATTTT; cdr3_aa: CASRRRGGNQPQHF
j_call: TRBJ2-4; d_call: NA; clone_size: few; v_call: TRBV6-5; cdr3_nt: TGTGCCAGCAGTTCCGTCTCAGGGGCCAAAAACATTCAGTACTTC; cdr3_aa: CASSSVSGAKNIQYF
j_call: TRBJ2-7; d_call: TRBD2; clone_size: NA; v_call: TRBV7-9; cdr3_nt: TGTGCCAGCAGCCAGGACCTTGGGGGAGGGACCGAGCAGTACTTC; cdr3_aa: CASSQDLGGGTEQYF
j_call: TRBJ2-1; d_call: NA; clone_size: many; v_call: TRBV20-1; cdr3_nt: TGCAGTGCTCAACCCCCTTGGACCGAAACCAATGAGCAGTTCTTC; cdr3_aa: CSAQPPWTETNEQFF
j_call: TRBJ1-4; d_call: NA; clone_size: NA; v_call: TRBV3-1; cdr3_nt: TGTGCCAGCAGCCAAGAGGGGCAGCGTAATGAAAAACTGTTTTTT; cdr3_aa: CASSQEGQRNEKLFF
j_call: TRBJ2-3; d_call: TRBD2; clone_size: NA; v_call: TRBV24-1; cdr3_nt: TGTGCCACCGGGATAGCGGGAGTAAAGGTTACGCAGTATTTT; cdr3_aa: CATGIAGVKVTQYF
j_call: TRBJ1-1; d_call: TRBD1; clone_size: many; v_call: TRBV10-2; cdr3_nt: TGCGCCAGCAAAGGACAGGGGCTGACTGAAGCTTTCTTT; cdr3_aa: CASKGQGLTEAFF
j_call: TRBJ2-6; d_call: NA; clone_size: few; v_call: TRBV30; cdr3_nt: TGTGCCTGGAGCCACTCTGGGGCCAACGTCCTGACTTTC; cdr3_aa: CAWSHSGANVLTF
j_call: TRBJ1-5; d_call: NA; clone_size: NA; v_call: TRBV7-9; cdr3_nt: TGTGCCAGCAGCTTAGGATTGGTGTATCAGCCCCAGCATTTT; cdr3_aa: CASSLGLVYQPQHF
j_call: TRBJ2-5; d_call: NA; clone_size: few; v_call: TRBV28; cdr3_nt: TGTGCCAGCAGTTTATTCGGAGTAGAGACCCAGTACTTC; cdr3_aa: CASSLFGVETQYF
j_call: TRBJ2-1; d_call: TRBD2; clone_size: NA; v_call: TRBV20-1; cdr3_nt: TGCAGTGCTCCGGGACTAGCGGGAGTTGGCTCCTACAATCAGCAGTTCTTC; cdr3_aa: CSAPGLAGVGSYNQQFF
j_call: TRBJ2-1; d_call: TRBD1; clone_size: many; v_call: TRBV7-9; cdr3_nt: TGTGCCAGCAGCTTAGTTACAGGGGAGAATCCCTACAATGAGCAGTTCTTC; cdr3_aa: CASSLVTGENPYNEQFF
j_call: TRBJ2-7; d_call: NA; clone_size: NA; v_call: TRBV4-1; cdr3_nt: TGCGCCAGCAGCCAAGTAGGACTACCGTACGAGCAGTACTTC; cdr3_aa: CASSQVGLPYEQYF
j_call: TRBJ2-2; d_call: NA; clone_size: NA; v_call: TRBV7-9; cdr3_nt: TGTGCCAGCAGTCTCCCGACCCCTTCGAACACCGGGGAGCTGTTTTTT; cdr3_aa: CASSLPTPSNTGELFF
j_call: TRBJ1-5; d_call: TRBD1; clone_size: many; v_call: TRBV12-3/TRBV12-4; cdr3_nt: TGTGCCAGCAGACTCGGACAGGGTCCTCAACCCCAGCATTTT; cdr3_aa: CASRLGQGPQPQHF